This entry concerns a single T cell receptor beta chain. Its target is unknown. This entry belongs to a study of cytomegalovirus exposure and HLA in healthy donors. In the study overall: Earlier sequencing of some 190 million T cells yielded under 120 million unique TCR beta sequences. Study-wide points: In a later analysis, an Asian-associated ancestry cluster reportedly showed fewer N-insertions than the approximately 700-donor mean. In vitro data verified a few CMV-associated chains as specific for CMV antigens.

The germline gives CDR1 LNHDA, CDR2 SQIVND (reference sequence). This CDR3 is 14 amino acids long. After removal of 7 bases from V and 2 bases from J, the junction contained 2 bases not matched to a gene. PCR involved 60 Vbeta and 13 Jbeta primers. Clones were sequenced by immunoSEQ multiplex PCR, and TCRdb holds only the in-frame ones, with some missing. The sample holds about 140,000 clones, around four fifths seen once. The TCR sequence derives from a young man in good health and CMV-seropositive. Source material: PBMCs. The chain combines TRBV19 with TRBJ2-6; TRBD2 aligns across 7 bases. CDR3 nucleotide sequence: TGTGCCAGTACCCGGGGGGCTGGGGCCAACGTCCTGACTTTC. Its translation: CASTRGAGANVLTF.